These T cell receptor beta chains were read from a single sample in a study of cytomegalovirus exposure and HLA in healthy donors. Data came from immunoSEQ multiplex PCR; TCRdb stores just in-frame clones and leaves some out. The table includes fewer than 200,000 clones, about four fifths detected once. Sequenced material: PBMCs. These receptors all stem from a woman aged 18-29 years in good health and CMV-seronegative. The CDR3 runs from the conserved cysteine through the conserved F or W. A D gene is named only where the DNA matches it firmly. Not all rows give a size; the values are once, few, many and, for expanded clones, a class.

j_call,clone_size,cdr3_length,d_call,v_call,cdr3_nt,cdr3_aa
TRBJ2-3,few,17,TRBD2,TRBV4-3,TGCGCCAGCAGCCAAGATCCGGGTGGACTAGCGGGTCATACGCAGTATTTT,CASSQDPGGLAGHTQYF
TRBJ2-2,-,15,TRBD2,TRBV11-3,TGTGCCAGCAGCGTACTTGACGGGAGGGCCGGGGAGCTGTTTTTT,CASSVLDGRAGELFF
TRBJ1-4,-,16,TRBD1,TRBV27,TGTGCCAGCAGTTTATTGGGACAGGGGGCTGTTGAAAAACTGTTTTTT,CASSLLGQGAVEKLFF
TRBJ1-2,-,14,TRBD1,TRBV6-7,TGTGCCAGCATTCCAAGGACAGGGGCGGCGGGCTACACCTTC,CASIPRTGAAGYTF
TRBJ1-3,-,14,-,TRBV6-6,TGTGCCAGCAGCTCCCTATCCTCTGGAAACACCATATATTTT,CASSSLSSGNTIYF
TRBJ2-3,-,18,TRBD2,TRBV4-3,TGCGCCAGCAGCCAAGATCCCCTAGCGGGAGAGTTCACAGATACGCAGTATTTT,CASSQDPLAGEFTDTQYF
TRBJ1-3,few,15,TRBD1,TRBV2,TGTGCCAGCAGCTGGGGACAGGGCTCTGGAAACACCATATATTTT,CASSWGQGSGNTIYF
TRBJ2-1,-,12,-,TRBV2,TGTGCCAGCTTGCGCGAAGGGGGACAGCAGTTCTTC,CASLREGGQQFF
TRBJ2-3,-,16,-,TRBV11-2,TGTGCCAGCAGCTTAGGACTAGGAGGGGGCACAGATACGCAGTATTTT,CASSLGLGGGTDTQYF
TRBJ2-2,-,18,TRBD2,TRBV19,TGTGCCAGTAGTATACCCGGACTAGCGGGATCGAACACCGGGGAGCTGTTTTTT,CASSIPGLAGSNTGELFF
TRBJ2-5,-,17,TRBD2,TRBV11-3,TGTGCCAGCAGCCGGACTAGCGGGAGGCCGCGTGGCGAGACCCAGTACTTC,CASSRTSGRPRGETQYF
TRBJ2-1,-,16,-,TRBV18,TGTGCCAGCTCACCACAGGCGGTAAGCTCCTACAATGAGCAGTTCTTC,CASSPQAVSSYNEQFF
TRBJ1-2,-,14,-,TRBV19,TGTGCCAGTTCAAAGAGGGAACTGAACTATGGCTACACCTTC,CASSKRELNYGYTF
TRBJ2-3,-,16,-,TRBV9,TGTGCCAGCAGCGGAGGAACGGGGACACGCACAGATACGCAGTATTTT,CASSGGTGTRTDTQYF
TRBJ1-2,few,13,-,TRBV28,TGTGCCAGCAGTTCAGGGTTTTGGTATGGCTACACCTTC,CASSSGFWYGYTF
TRBJ2-1,-,15,TRBD1,TRBV5-4,TGTGCCAGCAGCAGGACAGGGAGCTCCTACAATGAGCAGTTCTTC,CASSRTGSSYNEQFF
TRBJ1-1,-,15,-,TRBV6-5,TGTGCCAGCAGTTACGGCAGGCAGGGGTACACTGAAGCTTTCTTT,CASSYGRQGYTEAFF
TRBJ1-4,-,15,-,TRBV7-2,TGTGCCAGCAGCTTTAACAGGGTATCACTTGAAAAACTGTTTTTT,CASSFNRVSLEKLFF
TRBJ2-7,-,15,TRBD2,TRBV5-1,TGCGCCAGCAGCTTCAGTAGCGGGAGTCCCTACGAGCAGTACTTC,CASSFSSGSPYEQYF
TRBJ1-1,-,15,-,TRBV4-1,TGCGCCAGCAGCCAAGCCCCGGGGGAGAACACTGAAGCTTTCTTT,CASSQAPGENTEAFF
TRBJ1-4,-,11,-,TRBV20-1,TGCAGTGCCCTGGAGGGGGAAAAACTGTTTTTT,CSALEGEKLFF
TRBJ2-7,-,14,TRBD2,TRBV6-6,TGTGCCAGCAGCTCTAGCGGGAGGAGCTACGAGCAGTACTTC,CASSSSGRSYEQYF
TRBJ1-1,-,15,TRBD1,TRBV7-2,TGTGCCAGCAGCACGACAGGGGGCGCAGGTACTGAAGCTTTCTTT,CASSTTGGAGTEAFF
TRBJ1-4,-,14,TRBD1,TRBV29-1,TGCAGCGTTCCCCGGACAGGCGGGGATGAAAAACTGTTTTTT,CSVPRTGGDEKLFF
TRBJ1-2,-,16,TRBD1,TRBV9,TGTGCCAGCAGCGACGACAGGGGCCCACCTAACTATGGCTACACCTTC,CASSDDRGPPNYGYTF
TRBJ2-3,-,14,TRBD1,TRBV4-1,TGCGCCAGCAGCAGGACAGGTAGCACAGATACGCAGTATTTT,CASSRTGSTDTQYF
TRBJ1-1,few,14,-,TRBV2,TGTGCCAGCAGTGACGGGGGTGAAAACACTGAAGCTTTCTTT,CASSDGGENTEAFF
TRBJ2-6,-,17,-,TRBV25-1,TGTGCCAGCAGTGAATTGGGGCAGTTTGCTGGGGCCAACGTCCTGACTTTC,CASSELGQFAGANVLTF
TRBJ2-7,-,14,-,TRBV30,TGTGCCTGGGACCCCCGAGGCGTATCCGGGGAGCAGTACTTC,CAWDPRGVSGEQYF
TRBJ2-1,-,13,TRBD2,TRBV9,TGTGCCAAAAAGACTAGCGGGTACAATGAGCAGTTCTTC,CAKKTSGYNEQFF
TRBJ2-3,-,16,-,TRBV5-6,TGTGCCAGCAGACTCGGACCGGCGGGCCTCTCAGATACGCAGTATTTT,CASRLGPAGLSDTQYF
TRBJ2-6,-,19,-,TRBV19,TGTGCCAGTAGTCCCTACAACGACAGTTTTACCTCTGGGGCCAACGTCCTGACTTTC,CASSPYNDSFTSGANVLTF
TRBJ2-1,-,15,TRBD2,TRBV7-9,TGTGCCAGCAGCGCCACCGGGACTAGCGGCGTTGAGCAGTTCTTC,CASSATGTSGVEQFF
TRBJ2-2,-,17,-,TRBV19,TGTGCCAGTAGTATAGGGGTGGGGGAGGTGGTCACCGGGGAGCTGTTTTTT,CASSIGVGEVVTGELFF
TRBJ2-1,few,12,-,TRBV5-1,TGCGCCAGCAGCTTTTCCATCAATGAGCAGTTCTTC,CASSFSINEQFF
TRBJ2-1,-,17,TRBD1,TRBV7-8,TGTGCCAGCAGTGTCAGGGGGCGACTAAACTCCTACAATGAGCAGTTCTTC,CASSVRGRLNSYNEQFF
TRBJ2-5,-,13,-,TRBV12-5,TGTGCTAGCGGTTTGATGGGCCAGGAGACCCAGTACTTC,CASGLMGQETQYF
TRBJ2-7,-,16,-,TRBV27,TGTGCCAGCAGTTTCGATGCAGGGTATCCCCCCTACGAGCAGTACTTC,CASSFDAGYPPYEQYF